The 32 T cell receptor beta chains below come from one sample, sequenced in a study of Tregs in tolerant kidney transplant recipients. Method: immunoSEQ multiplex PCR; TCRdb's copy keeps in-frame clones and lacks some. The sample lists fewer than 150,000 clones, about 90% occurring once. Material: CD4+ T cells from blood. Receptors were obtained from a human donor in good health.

CDR3 nucleotide sequence: TGTGCCAGCAGCCAAAAGGGGACTAGCGGGAGGGGCGAGCAGTACTTC. Translating it yields CASSQKGTSGRGEQYF. J is TRBJ2-7 and V is TRBV4-2; 16 nucleotides align to TRBD2. The CDR3 runs to 16 residues. The V gene end was trimmed by 2 bases and the J gene end by 6 bases; junction bases not matched to a gene: 4. In germline, CDR1 is LGHNA, CDR2 YNFKEQ.

CDR3 in amino acids: CASRDYGGPLHF. The DNA for the CDR3 is TGTGCCAGCAGGGACTACGGGGGACCCCTCCACTTT. J is TRBJ1-6 and V is TRBV2; D is perhaps TRBD1 (5 bases). CDR3 length: 12 residues. The germline V gene has CDR1 SNHLY and CDR2 FYNNEI. Trimming shortened V by 6 bases and J by 12 bases, and 12 bases separated the two germline ends.

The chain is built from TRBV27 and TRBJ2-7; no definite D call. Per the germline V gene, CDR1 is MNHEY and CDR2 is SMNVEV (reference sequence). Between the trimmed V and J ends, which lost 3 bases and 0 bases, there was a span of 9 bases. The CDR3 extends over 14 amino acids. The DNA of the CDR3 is TGTGCCAGCAGTTTGGCCAGAGCCTCCTACGAGCAGTACTTC. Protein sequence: CASSLARASYEQYF.

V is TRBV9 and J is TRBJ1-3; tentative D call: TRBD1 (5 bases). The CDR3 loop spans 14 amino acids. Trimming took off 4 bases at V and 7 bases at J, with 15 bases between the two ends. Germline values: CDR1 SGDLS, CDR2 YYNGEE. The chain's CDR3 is CASSPVVGANTIYF. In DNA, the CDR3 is TGTGCCAGCAGCCCAGTAGTAGGGGCGAACACCATATATTTT.

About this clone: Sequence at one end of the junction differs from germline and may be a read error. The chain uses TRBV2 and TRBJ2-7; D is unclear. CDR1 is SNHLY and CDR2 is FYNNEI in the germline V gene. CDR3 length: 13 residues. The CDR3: CASSENGVYAQYF. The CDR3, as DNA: TGTGCCAGCAGTGAAAATGGGGTCTACGCGCAGTACTTC.

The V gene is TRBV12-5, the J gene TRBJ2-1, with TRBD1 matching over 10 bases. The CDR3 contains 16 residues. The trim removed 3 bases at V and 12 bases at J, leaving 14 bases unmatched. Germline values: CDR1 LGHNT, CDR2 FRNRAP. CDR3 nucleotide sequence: TGTGCTAGTGGTTTCTTGGGACAGGGGACGGGATGGGGGCAGTTCTTC. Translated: CASGFLGQGTGWGQFF.

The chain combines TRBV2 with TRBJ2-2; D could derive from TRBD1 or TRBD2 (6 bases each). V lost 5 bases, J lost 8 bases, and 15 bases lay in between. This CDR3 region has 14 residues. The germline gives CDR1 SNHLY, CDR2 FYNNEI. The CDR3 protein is CASSYEGGFGELFF. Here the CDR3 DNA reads TGTGCCAGCAGTTACGAGGGGGGATTTGGGGAGCTGTTTTTT.

CDR3 sequence: CASASARGPRDTQYF. The CDR3 nucleotides are TGTGCCAGCGCCAGCGCCAGAGGGCCGAGAGATACGCAGTATTTT. V and J are TRBV27 and TRBJ2-3; possibly TRBD2 for D (5 bases). V shed 8 bases and J shed 5 bases, with 20 bases lying between them. Germline V lookup: CDR1 MNHEY, CDR2 SMNVEV (reference sequence). This CDR3 has 15 amino acids.

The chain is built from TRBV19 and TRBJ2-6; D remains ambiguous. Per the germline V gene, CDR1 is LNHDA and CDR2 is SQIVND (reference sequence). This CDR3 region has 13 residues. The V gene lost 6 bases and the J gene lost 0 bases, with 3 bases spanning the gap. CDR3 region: CASSTSGANVLTF. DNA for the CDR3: TGTGCCAGTAGCACCTCTGGGGCCAACGTCCTGACTTTC.

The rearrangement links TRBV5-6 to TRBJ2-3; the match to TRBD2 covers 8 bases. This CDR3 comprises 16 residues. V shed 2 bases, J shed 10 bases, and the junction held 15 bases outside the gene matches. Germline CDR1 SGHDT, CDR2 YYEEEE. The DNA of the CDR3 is TGTGCCAGCAGCTTATATGGGGGACTAGGGCAGAAGGCGCAGTATTTT. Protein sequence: CASSLYGGLGQKAQYF. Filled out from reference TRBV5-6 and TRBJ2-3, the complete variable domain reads DAGVTQSPTHLIKTRGQQVTLRCSPKSGHDTVSWYQQALGQGPQFIFQYYEEEERQRGNFPDRFSGHQFPNYSSELNVNALLLGDSALYLCASSLYGGLGQKAQYFGPGTRLTVL.

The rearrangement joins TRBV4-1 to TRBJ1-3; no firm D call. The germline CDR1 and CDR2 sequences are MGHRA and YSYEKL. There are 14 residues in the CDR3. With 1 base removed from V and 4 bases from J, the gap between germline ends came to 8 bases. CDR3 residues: CASSQGEAGNTIYF. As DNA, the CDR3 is TGCGCCAGCAGCCAAGGGGAGGCCGGAAACACCATATATTTT.

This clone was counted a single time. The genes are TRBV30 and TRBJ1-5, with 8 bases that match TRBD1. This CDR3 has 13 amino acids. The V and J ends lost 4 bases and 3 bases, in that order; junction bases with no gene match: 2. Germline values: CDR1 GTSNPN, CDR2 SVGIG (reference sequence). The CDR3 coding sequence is TGTGCCTGGACAGGGGGCTTCAATCAGCCCCAGCATTTT. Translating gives CAWTGGFNQPQHF.

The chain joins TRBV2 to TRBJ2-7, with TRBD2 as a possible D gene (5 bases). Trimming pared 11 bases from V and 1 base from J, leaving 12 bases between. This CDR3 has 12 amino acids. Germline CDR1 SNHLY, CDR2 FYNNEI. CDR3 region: CACGQESYEQYF. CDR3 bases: TGTGCCTGCGGGCAGGAGTCCTACGAGCAGTACTTC.

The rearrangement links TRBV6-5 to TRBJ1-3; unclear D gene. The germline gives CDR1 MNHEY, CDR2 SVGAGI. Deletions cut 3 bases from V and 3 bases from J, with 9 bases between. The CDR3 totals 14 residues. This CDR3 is CASSYSSIGNTIYF. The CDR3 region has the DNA TGTGCCAGCAGTTATTCCTCTATTGGAAACACCATATATTTT.

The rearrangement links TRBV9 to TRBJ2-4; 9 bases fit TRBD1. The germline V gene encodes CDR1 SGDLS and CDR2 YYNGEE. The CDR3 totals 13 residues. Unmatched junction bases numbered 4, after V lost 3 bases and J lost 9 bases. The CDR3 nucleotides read TGTGCCAGCAGCGCGGACAGGGGAGGCATTCAGTACTTC. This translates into CASSADRGGIQYF. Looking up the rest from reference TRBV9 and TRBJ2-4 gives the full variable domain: DSGVTQTPKHLITATGQRVTLRCSPRSGDLSVYWYQQSLDQGLQFLIQYYNGEERAKGNILERFSAQQFPDLHSELNLSSLELGDSALYFCASSADRGGIQYFGAGTRLSVL.

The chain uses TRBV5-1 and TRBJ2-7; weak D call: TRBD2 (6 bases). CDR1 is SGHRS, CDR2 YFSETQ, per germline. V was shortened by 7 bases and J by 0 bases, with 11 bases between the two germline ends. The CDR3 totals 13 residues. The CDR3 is CASGPSDSYEQYF. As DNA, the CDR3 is TGCGCCAGCGGCCCTAGCGACTCCTACGAGCAGTACTTC.

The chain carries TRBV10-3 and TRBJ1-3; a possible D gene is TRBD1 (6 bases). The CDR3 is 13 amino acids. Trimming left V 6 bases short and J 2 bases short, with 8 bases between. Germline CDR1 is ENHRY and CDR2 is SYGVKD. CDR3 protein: CAIRQGAGNTIYF. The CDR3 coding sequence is TGTGCCATCAGACAGGGAGCTGGAAACACCATATATTTT.

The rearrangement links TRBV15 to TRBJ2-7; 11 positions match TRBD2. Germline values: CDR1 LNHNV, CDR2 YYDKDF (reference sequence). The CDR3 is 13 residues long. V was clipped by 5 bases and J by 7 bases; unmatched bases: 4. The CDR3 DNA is TGTGCCACCAGCCCTCGACTAGCGGGGGAGCAGTACTTC. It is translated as CATSPRLAGEQYF.

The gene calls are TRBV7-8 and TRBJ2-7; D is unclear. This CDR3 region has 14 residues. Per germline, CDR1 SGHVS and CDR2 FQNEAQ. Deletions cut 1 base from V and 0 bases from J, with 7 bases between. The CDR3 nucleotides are TGTGCCAGCAGCTTAGGCGACAACTCCTACGAGCAGTACTTC. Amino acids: CASSLGDNSYEQYF.

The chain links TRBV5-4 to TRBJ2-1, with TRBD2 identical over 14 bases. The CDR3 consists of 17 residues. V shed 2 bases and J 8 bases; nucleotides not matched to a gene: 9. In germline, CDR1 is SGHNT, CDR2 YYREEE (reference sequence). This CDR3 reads CASSLRTSGGPLDEQFF. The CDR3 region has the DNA TGTGCCAGCAGCTTAAGGACTAGCGGGGGGCCCCTGGATGAGCAGTTCTTC.

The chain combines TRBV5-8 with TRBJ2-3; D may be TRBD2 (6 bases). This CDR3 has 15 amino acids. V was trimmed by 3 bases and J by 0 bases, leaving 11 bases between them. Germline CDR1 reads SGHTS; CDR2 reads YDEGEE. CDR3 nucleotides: TGTGCCAGCAGCTGGGCGGGGTCTAGCACAGATACGCAGTATTTT. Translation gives CASSWAGSSTDTQYF.

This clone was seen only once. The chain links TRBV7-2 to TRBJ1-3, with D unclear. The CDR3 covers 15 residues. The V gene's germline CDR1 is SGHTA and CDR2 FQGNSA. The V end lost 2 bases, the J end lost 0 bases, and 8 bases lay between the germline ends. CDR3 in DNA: TGTGCCAGCAGCTTAAGCGGAAACTCTGGAAACACCATATATTTT. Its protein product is CASSLSGNSGNTIYF. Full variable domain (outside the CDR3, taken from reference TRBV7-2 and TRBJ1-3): GAGVSQSPSNKVTEKGKDVELRCDPISGHTALYWYRQSLGQGLEFLIYFQGNSAPDKSGLPSDRFSAERTGGSVSTLTIQRTQQEDSAVYLCASSLSGNSGNTIYFGEGSWLTVV.

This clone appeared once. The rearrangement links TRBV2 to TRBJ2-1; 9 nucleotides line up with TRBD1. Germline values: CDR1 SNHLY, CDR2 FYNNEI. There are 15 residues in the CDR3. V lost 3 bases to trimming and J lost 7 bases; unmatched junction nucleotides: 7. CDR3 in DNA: TGTGCCAGCAGTGACGGGACAGGGCAGTTAAATGAGCAGTTCTTC. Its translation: CASSDGTGQLNEQFF.

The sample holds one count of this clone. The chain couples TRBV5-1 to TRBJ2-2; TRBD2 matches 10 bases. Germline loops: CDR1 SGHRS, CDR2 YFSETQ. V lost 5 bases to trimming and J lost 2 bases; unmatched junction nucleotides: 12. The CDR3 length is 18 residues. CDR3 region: CASRPPGSGGTNTGELFF. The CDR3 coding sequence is TGCGCCAGCAGACCCCCGGGTAGCGGGGGGACAAACACCGGGGAGCTGTTTTTT.

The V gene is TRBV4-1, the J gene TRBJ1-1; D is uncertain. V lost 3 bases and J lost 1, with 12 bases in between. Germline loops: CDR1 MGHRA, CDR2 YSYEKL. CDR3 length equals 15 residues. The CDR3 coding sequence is TGCGCCAGCAGCCAGGTCACGTGGGAGAACACTGAAGCTTTCTTT. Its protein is CASSQVTWENTEAFF.

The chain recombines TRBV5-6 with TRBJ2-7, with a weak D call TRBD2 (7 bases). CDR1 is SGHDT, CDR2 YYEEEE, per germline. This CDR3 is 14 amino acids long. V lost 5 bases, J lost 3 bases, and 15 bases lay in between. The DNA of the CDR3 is TGTGCCAGCAGTCGTACAGGGAGGGGCTACGAGCAGTACTTC. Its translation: CASSRTGRGYEQYF.

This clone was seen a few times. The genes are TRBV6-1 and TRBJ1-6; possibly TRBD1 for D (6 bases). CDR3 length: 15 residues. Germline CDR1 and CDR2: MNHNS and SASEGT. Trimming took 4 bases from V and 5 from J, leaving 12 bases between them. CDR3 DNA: TGTGCCAGCAGTGCCAGGGGATCCGATAATTCACCCCTCCACTTT. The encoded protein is CASSARGSDNSPLHF.

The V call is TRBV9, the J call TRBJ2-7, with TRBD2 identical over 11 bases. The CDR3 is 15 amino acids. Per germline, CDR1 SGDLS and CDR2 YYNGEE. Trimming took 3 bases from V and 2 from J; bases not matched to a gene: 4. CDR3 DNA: TGTGCCAGCAGCGCTTTAGCGGGAGGGACCTACGAGCAGTACTTC. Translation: CASSALAGGTYEQYF.

The CDR3 nucleotides are TGCAGCGTTCAAGGGACAGACCCTAGCACAGATACGCAGTATTTT. This gives the protein CSVQGTDPSTDTQYF. This rearrangement joins TRBV29-1 to TRBJ2-3, with 7 nucleotides matching TRBD1. V lost 5 bases to trimming and J lost 0 bases; unmatched junction nucleotides: 8. The CDR3 runs 15 residues. Per germline, CDR1 SQVTM and CDR2 ANQGSEA.

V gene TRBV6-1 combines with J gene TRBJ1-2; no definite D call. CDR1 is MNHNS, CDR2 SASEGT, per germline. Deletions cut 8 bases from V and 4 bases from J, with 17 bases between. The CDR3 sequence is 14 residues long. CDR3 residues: CASLPVAARYGYTF. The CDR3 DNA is TGTGCCAGCCTTCCTGTGGCAGCCCGCTATGGCTACACCTTC.

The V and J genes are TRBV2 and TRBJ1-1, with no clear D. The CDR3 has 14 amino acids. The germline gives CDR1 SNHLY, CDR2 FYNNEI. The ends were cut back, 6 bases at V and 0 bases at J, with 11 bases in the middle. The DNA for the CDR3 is TGTGCCAGCAGAATGGACGGACTGAACACTGAAGCTTTCTTT. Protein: CASRMDGLNTEAFF.

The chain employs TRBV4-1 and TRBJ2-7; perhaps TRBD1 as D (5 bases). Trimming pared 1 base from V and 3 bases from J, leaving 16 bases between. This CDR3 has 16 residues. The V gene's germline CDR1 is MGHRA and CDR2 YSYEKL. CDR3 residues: CASSQVGREKIYEQYF. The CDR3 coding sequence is TGCGCCAGCAGCCAAGTGGGCAGGGAAAAAATCTACGAGCAGTACTTC.